The T cell receptor beta chain under discussion was sequenced for a study of cytomegalovirus exposure and HLA in healthy donors. Overall study results and limits: What was likely a sequencing artifact was a cluster of highly shared sequence variants. TCR beta V segments were, for the most part, productive about 87% or about 30% of the time in an earlier analysis.

In the case of this clone: Antigen unknown.

The PCR contained 60 Vbeta and 13 Jbeta primers. Sequencing used immunoSEQ multiplex PCR; TCRdb keeps in-frame clones, though not all of them. The data contain 150,000 to 180,000 clones, 70% to 80% of them seen just once; the ten biggest clones take up around 13%. V lost 0 bases, J lost 7 bases, and 17 bases lay in between. The CDR3 extends over 15 amino acids. CDR1 and CDR2 from the germline V gene are SGHRS and YFSETQ. The TCR sequence derives from a man between 25 and 39 years old in good health and CMV-seropositive. Sequenced: PBMCs. The rearrangement joins TRBV5-1 to TRBJ2-7, with D perhaps matching TRBD2 (5 bases). The CDR3 nucleotides are TGCGCCAGCAGCTTGGACCCTAGCAGCACTACGGAGCAGTACTTC. Translating gives CASSLDPSSTTEQYF.